The entry below describes one T cell receptor (beta chain). Its antigen remains unidentified. The sample comes from a study of cytomegalovirus exposure and HLA in healthy donors. PCR used 60 Vbeta primers and 13 Jbeta primers. The data were produced by immunoSEQ multiplex PCR, yet TCRdb's version contains in-frame clones alone and is incomplete. This sample has 100,000 to 150,000 clones; about 79% occur once, and the top ten carry about 1.9%. Points from the study as a whole: Some highly shared sequence variants likely arose as a pipeline artifact.

V lost 4 bases to trimming and J lost 7 bases; unmatched junction nucleotides: 13. The CDR3 totals 14 residues. Germline V gene data show CDR1 as SQVTM and CDR2 as ANQGSEA. This clonotype originated in a man aged 45 to 65 in good health and CMV-seronegative. The sequencing sample was made of PBMCs. The chain recombines TRBV29-1 with TRBJ2-7, with 7 bases lining up with TRBD1. The CDR3 DNA reads TGCAGCGTTGTGTCCGGGACAGCCCTGGGTGAGCAGTACTTC. Its protein is CSVVSGTALGEQYF.